A single sample gave rise to the 7 T cell receptor beta chains below, sequenced in a study of blood T cell repertoires in COVID-19 (dated by TCRdb to 2020 to 2022). The library relied on the immunoSEQ multiplex PCR assay. What TCRdb holds here is the immuneACCESS table cut down to in-frame rearrangements. Part of the clones is not present; checked against another copy, under half of the missing clones reflect an unresolved V gene, and the others are unexplained. A total of some 83,000 clones appear in this sample, about two thirds of them only once. The ten largest make up approximately 14% of the sample. Source material: peripheral blood. Receptors originate from a woman at least 80 years old with acute or convalescent COVID-19.

The chain has TRBV29-1 and TRBJ1-1; the D is unclear. This CDR3 spans 13 amino acids. CDR1 is SQVTM, CDR2 ANQGSEA, per germline. V was trimmed by 7 bases and J by 0 bases, leaving 12 bases between them. The chain's CDR3 is CSALNFLNTEAFF. The CDR3 DNA reads TGCAGCGCACTCAACTTTCTGAACACTGAAGCTTTCTTT.

This sequence joins TRBV6-6 and TRBJ2-7; 8 positions match TRBD2. The J segment lost 5 bases and the V segment lost 6 bases, leaving 12 bases of the junction unmatched. Germline values: CDR1 MNHNY, CDR2 SVGAGI (reference sequence). This CDR3 contains 15 residues. The CDR3 reads CASSKRGGPDDEQYF. Written as DNA, the CDR3 is TGTGCCAGCAGCAAACGGGGGGGCCCCGACGACGAGCAGTACTTC.

The chain carries TRBV6-5 and TRBJ2-7; tentative D call: TRBD1 (5 bases). This CDR3 has 13 residues. CDR1 is MNHEY and CDR2 is SVGAGI in the germline V gene. Trimming removed 8 bases from V and 4 bases from J, with 15 bases in between. The CDR3 here is CASGHRALYEQYF. The CDR3 DNA is TGTGCCAGCGGACACCGGGCCCTATACGAGCAGTACTTC.

CDR3 in amino acids: CAWDRGGLTEAFF. The CDR3 DNA reads as TGTGCCTGGGACAGGGGCGGTCTCACTGAAGCTTTCTTT. The chain joins TRBV30 to TRBJ1-1; 8 bases match TRBD1. Germline CDR1 and CDR2: GTSNPN and SVGIG (reference sequence). The CDR3 sequence is 13 residues long. V trimming: 5 bases; J trimming: 4 bases; junction bases outside the gene matches: 6. Full variable domain (rest looked up from reference TRBV30 and TRBJ1-1): SQTIHQWPATLVQPVGSPLSLECTVEGTSNPNLYWYRQAAGRGLQLLFYSVGIGQISSEVPQNLSASRPQDRQFILSSKKLLLSDSGFYLCAWDRGGLTEAFFGQGTRLTVV.

The genes are TRBV19 and TRBJ1-3; 7 positions agree with TRBD1. CDR3 length: 14 amino acids. With 3 bases clipped from V and 2 bases from J, the junction kept 1 base outside the gene matches. Germline V CDR1 and CDR2: LNHDA, SQIVND (reference sequence). CDR3 protein: CASSIGTAGNTIYF. As DNA, the CDR3 is TGTGCCAGTAGTATCGGGACAGCTGGAAACACCATATATTTT.

The V call is TRBV6-5, the J call TRBJ1-1, with D perhaps matching TRBD1 (5 bases). This CDR3 region has 13 residues. The germline gives CDR1 MNHEY, CDR2 SVGAGI. V was pared by 11 bases and J by 0 bases, with 13 bases between. CDR3 sequence: CAAQQALNTEAFF. CDR3 DNA: TGTGCCGCACAACAGGCTTTGAACACTGAAGCTTTCTTT.

The CDR3 coding sequence is TGCGCCAGCAGCCAAGATGGCAGGCCCCCCTACGAGCAGTACTTC. This translates into CASSQDGRPPYEQYF. The V and J genes are TRBV4-1 and TRBJ2-7; no reliable D call. The CDR3 consists of 15 residues. Trimming removed 0 bases from V and 2 bases from J, with 11 bases in between. Germline V lookup: CDR1 MGHRA, CDR2 YSYEKL.